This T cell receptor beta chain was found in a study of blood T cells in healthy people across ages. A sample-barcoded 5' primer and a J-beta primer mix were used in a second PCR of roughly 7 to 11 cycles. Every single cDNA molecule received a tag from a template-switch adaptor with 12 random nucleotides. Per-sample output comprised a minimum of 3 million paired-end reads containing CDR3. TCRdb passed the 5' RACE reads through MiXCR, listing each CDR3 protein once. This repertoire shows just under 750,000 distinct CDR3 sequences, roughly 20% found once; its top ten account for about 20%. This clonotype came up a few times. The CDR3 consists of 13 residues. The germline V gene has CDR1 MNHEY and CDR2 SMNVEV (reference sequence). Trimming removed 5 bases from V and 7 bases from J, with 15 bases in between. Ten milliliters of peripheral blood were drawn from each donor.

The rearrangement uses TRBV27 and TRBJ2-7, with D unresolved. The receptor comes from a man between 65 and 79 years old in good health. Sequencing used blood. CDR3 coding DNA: TGTGCCAGCAGTCCCAGCAGTATGGGAGAGCAGTACGTC. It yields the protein CASSPSSMGEQYV.